This T cell receptor beta chain stems from a study of blood T cell repertoires in COVID-19. Participants were aged about 18 to 100 years from roughly 26 US areas. Cohorts were determined from participant-reported clinical history. The method was immunoSEQ multiplex PCR; TCRdb's version includes in-frame clones alone and lacks a portion of them. Seen here are 310,000 or so clones, around nine tenths observed once, and the top ten hold less than 6%. This CDR3 region has 15 residues. V shed 4 bases, J shed 1 base, and the junction held 6 bases outside the gene matches. Germline V CDR1 and CDR2: SGHRS, YFSETQ.

The sequence derives from a woman under 40 who had recovered from COVID-19. Sequenced sample: PBMCs or T cells enriched from blood (not recorded which). The chain combines TRBV5-1 with TRBJ2-7, with 9 bases fitting TRBD1. CDR3 nucleotide sequence: TGCGCCAGCAGCCCTATTGGACAGGGGTCCTACGAGCAGTACTTC. It yields the protein CASSPIGQGSYEQYF.